The sequence of this T cell receptor beta chain was determined in a study of cytomegalovirus exposure and HLA in healthy donors. Study-level results: Several of the most significant clusters appeared linked to common viral pathogens, based on a later analysis. Among immune exposure information, only CMV serostatus was available. As a later analysis revealed, most CMV-associated TCR beta chains appeared HLA-restricted. Prior analysis indicated that the majority of TCR beta V segments exhibited productivity approximately 87% or approximately 30% of the time.

The PCR ran on 60 Vbeta and 13 Jbeta primers. Sequencing was performed with immunoSEQ multiplex PCR; in TCRdb, only in-frame clones are kept and a portion is missing. The table has over 110,000 clones, around 78% seen once. As for this clone: Antigen specificity is unknown.

CDR1 GTSNPN and CDR2 SVGIG come from the germline V gene (reference sequence). V was trimmed by 3 bases and J by 11 bases, leaving 14 bases between them. There are 12 residues in the CDR3. The chain combines TRBV30 with TRBJ2-1, with D unresolved. Source material: PBMCs. The sequence was collected from a woman between 40 and 50 years old in good health and CMV-seropositive. CDR3 nucleotides: TGTGCCTGGAGCCAGACACTGCGACAGCAGTTCTTC. Its protein is CAWSQTLRQQFF. Filled out from reference TRBV30 and TRBJ2-1, the complete variable domain reads SQTIHQWPATLVQPVGSPLSLECTVEGTSNPNLYWYRQAAGRGLQLLFYSVGIGQISSEVPQNLSASRPQDRQFILSSKKLLLSDSGFYLCAWSQTLRQQFFGPGTRLTVL.